The subject of this entry is one T cell receptor beta chain. This specimen comes from a study of blood T cell repertoires in COVID-19. CDR1 SGHAT and CDR2 FQNNGV come from the germline V gene. Trimming shortened V by 5 bases and J by 10 bases, and 20 bases separated the two germline ends. The CDR3 is 14 amino acids. Only in-frame clones appear in the TCRdb table, and some are missing; sequencing was by immunoSEQ multiplex PCR. The data contain about 260,000 clones, around nine tenths of them seen just once; the ten biggest clones take up about 5.2%. This clonotype originated in a woman aged 55-69 years with COVID-19, enrolled during active disease. Material for sequencing was peripheral blood. The chain carries TRBV11-2 and TRBJ1-1; tentatively, D is TRBD1 (6 bases). CDR3 DNA sequence: TGTGCCAGCAGCCCGCGAGGGACACCCGAGTCAGCTTTCTTT. This translates into CASSPRGTPESAFF.